The 28 T cell receptor beta chains given below trace back to one sample, sequenced in a study of siplizumab effects on memory and regulatory T cells. Repertoires were generated with immunoSEQ multiplex PCR, while TCRdb's copy carries only in-frame clones and drops some. The sample carries 100,000 or so clones, 92% recorded once. Material for sequencing was Tregs sorted from blood. These receptors were obtained from a human donor in good health.

V usage is TRBV21-1 and J usage is TRBJ2-7. TRBV21-1 is marked as a pseudogene. CDR3 size: 11 residues. CDR3 DNA: TGTGCCAGCAGCCGTCAGCGGACACAGTACTTC. As protein: CASSRQRTQYF.

The gene calls are TRBV7-9 and TRBJ1-1; D call uncertain. CDR3 length: 13 residues. Trimming took 2 bases from V and 5 from J, leaving 9 bases between them. The V gene's germline CDR1 is SEHNR and CDR2 FQNEAQ (reference sequence). The CDR3 DNA reads as TGTGCCAGCAGCTTAAATTTGGGGACTGAAGCTTTCTTT. Its protein product is CASSLNLGTEAFF.

V usage is TRBV19 and J usage is TRBJ1-2, with 9 nucleotides matching TRBD1. V gave up 6 bases and J gave up 4 bases; unmatched junction bases: 6. This CDR3 region has 14 residues. CDR1 is LNHDA and CDR2 is SQIVND in the germline V gene (reference sequence). Here the CDR3 reads CASRGQGGIYGYTF. The DNA of the CDR3 is TGTGCCAGTAGGGGACAGGGTGGTATCTATGGCTACACCTTC.

The J gene is TRBJ2-5, the V gene TRBV13; TRBD2 aligns across 14 bases. The CDR3 sequence is 17 residues long. V gave up 4 bases and J gave up 4 bases; unmatched junction bases: 8. CDR1 is PRHDT and CDR2 is FYEKMQ in the germline V gene (reference sequence). The CDR3 reads CASSSRTSGRTSETQYF. The CDR3 region has the DNA TGTGCCAGCAGCTCGCGGACTAGCGGGAGGACCTCAGAGACCCAGTACTTC.

The V and J genes are TRBV10-3 and TRBJ2-3; TRBD2 matches at 14 bases. The CDR3 extends over 15 amino acids. Per germline, CDR1 ENHRY and CDR2 SYGVKD. J lost 3 bases, V lost 5 bases, and 1 base had no gene match. The CDR3 coding sequence is TGTGCCATCAGTCGACTAGCGGGAGGGACAGATACGCAGTATTTT. Translated: CAISRLAGGTDTQYF.

This rearrangement joins TRBV6-1 to TRBJ2-1; 8 bases map to TRBD2. The CDR3 is made up of 14 amino acids. CDR1 and CDR2 (germline): MNHNS, SASEGT. J lost 5 bases, V lost 6 bases, and 6 bases had no gene match. CDR3: CASRSSGGDNEQFF. In nucleotides, the CDR3 is TGTGCCAGCAGGAGCAGCGGGGGAGACAATGAGCAGTTCTTC.

The chain employs TRBV5-1 and TRBJ2-1; unclear D gene. V gave up 2 bases and J gave up 4 bases, with 7 bases separating them. Germline V lookup: CDR1 SGHRS, CDR2 YFSETQ. The CDR3 covers 13 residues. CDR3 in amino acids: CASSFGSYNEQFF. DNA for the CDR3: TGCGCCAGCAGCTTCGGGTCGTACAATGAGCAGTTCTTC.

The chain links TRBV6-6 to TRBJ2-2; D is undetermined. Germline lookup yields CDR1 MNHNY and CDR2 SVGAGI (reference sequence). CDR3 length equals 11 residues. The V gene lost 8 bases and the J gene lost 8 bases, with 9 bases spanning the gap. The CDR3 sequence: CASDRTGELFF. Written as DNA, the CDR3 is TGTGCCAGCGACCGGACGGGGGAGCTGTTTTTT.

The count of this clone is one. The chain links TRBV5-1 to TRBJ2-5, with a possible D match to TRBD2 (6 bases). The germline V gene has CDR1 SGHRS and CDR2 YFSETQ. Between the trimmed V and J ends, which lost 2 bases and 2 bases, there was a span of 10 bases. The CDR3 runs 14 residues. The CDR3 DNA sequence: TGCGCCAGCAGCTTCGGACTAATACAAGAGACCCAGTACTTC. Translating it yields CASSFGLIQETQYF.

The J gene is TRBJ1-5, the V gene TRBV29-1; D is undetermined. The CDR3 consists of 13 residues. The germline V and J ends were trimmed by 6 bases and 5 bases, with 14 bases remaining between them. CDR1 is SQVTM and CDR2 is ANQGSEA in the germline V gene. The CDR3, as DNA: TGCAGCGTACAATGGGGTTTTGATCAGCCCCAGCATTTT. This encodes CSVQWGFDQPQHF.

The CDR3: CASSLDRTTNEKLFF. The DNA for the CDR3 is TGTGCCAGCAGCTTAGACAGAACAACTAATGAAAAACTGTTTTTT. This chain links TRBV7-9 with TRBJ1-4; the D is unclear. Germline values: CDR1 SEHNR, CDR2 FQNEAQ (reference sequence). Trimming took 1 base from V and 0 from J, leaving 6 bases between them. This CDR3 region has 15 residues.

This chain connects TRBV5-6 to TRBJ2-7; 7 nucleotides agree with TRBD2. This CDR3 spans 16 amino acids. Per the germline V gene, CDR1 is SGHDT and CDR2 is YYEEEE. V gave up 1 base and J gave up 0 bases; unmatched junction bases: 7. CDR3 sequence reads: CASSLFPSGSSYEQYF. The CDR3 DNA reads TGTGCCAGCAGCTTGTTTCCTAGCGGATCCTCCTACGAGCAGTACTTC.

The chain joins TRBV18 to TRBJ2-2, with a possible D match to TRBD2 (5 bases). Trimming left V 10 bases short and J 6 bases short, with 18 bases between. The CDR3 is 14 residues long. CDR1 and CDR2 from the germline V gene are KGHSH and LQKENI. CDR3 sequence reads: CATLLLATAGELFF. The CDR3 DNA follows: TGTGCCACCCTCTTGCTAGCTACCGCCGGGGAGCTGTTTTTT.

The chain couples TRBV9 to TRBJ1-1; D gene ambiguous. The germline V gene has CDR1 SGDLS and CDR2 YYNGEE. The CDR3 sequence is 14 residues long. V was trimmed by 1 base and J by 6 bases, leaving 13 bases between them. The CDR3 sequence: CASSVWEGGAEAFF. The CDR3 region has the DNA TGTGCCAGCAGCGTATGGGAGGGAGGCGCTGAAGCTTTCTTT.

The CDR3 DNA reads TGTGCCAGCAGCCCAGCCATAACTTCCACTAACTATGGCTACACCTTC. Its translation: CASSPAITSTNYGYTF. This chain uses TRBV5-4 with TRBJ1-2, with D hard to call. Trimming stripped 4 bases from V and 0 bases from J, with 16 bases between. The CDR3 has 16 amino acids. Germline lookup yields CDR1 SGHNT and CDR2 YYREEE (reference sequence).

V and J are TRBV9 and TRBJ2-7; no clear D gene. The CDR3 length is 15 residues. Germline values: CDR1 SGDLS, CDR2 YYNGEE. Trimming left V 0 bases short and J 2 bases short, with 12 bases between. CDR3 region: CASSVGTASAYEQYF. For the CDR3, the DNA is TGTGCCAGCAGCGTAGGTACCGCATCGGCCTACGAGCAGTACTTC. Supplemented by reference TRBV9 and TRBJ2-7, the full variable domain reads DSGVTQTPKHLITATGQRVTLRCSPRSGDLSVYWYQQSLDQGLQFLIQYYNGEERAKGNILERFSAQQFPDLHSELNLSSLELGDSALYFCASSVGTASAYEQYFGPGTRLTVT.

V is TRBV27 and J is TRBJ1-3; unclear D gene. From germline, CDR1 is MNHEY and CDR2 SMNVEV (reference sequence). The CDR3 covers 12 residues. Trimming took 6 bases from V and 6 from J, leaving 9 bases between them. The CDR3 sequence: CASRGYENTIYF. Here the CDR3 DNA reads TGTGCCAGCAGGGGTTACGAAAACACCATATATTTT.

The V and J genes are TRBV27 and TRBJ2-6; D uncertain. V lost 3 bases and J 3 bases, leaving 6 bases between the germline ends. Germline V gene data show CDR1 as MNHEY and CDR2 as SMNVEV (reference sequence). The CDR3 is 14 residues long. Here the CDR3 DNA reads TGTGCCAGCAGTTTTTGGCGTGGGGCCAACGTCCTGACTTTC. Protein product: CASSFWRGANVLTF.

The chain is built from TRBV6-1 and TRBJ1-4; D might be TRBD1 (6 bases). This CDR3 is built from 15 residues. V was shortened by 6 bases and J by 5 bases, with 16 bases between the two germline ends. Germline CDR1 MNHNS, CDR2 SASEGT. In DNA, the CDR3 is TGTGCCAGCAGGGGATCGGGACAAGGCAATGAAAAACTGTTTTTT. It specifies CASRGSGQGNEKLFF.

This clone was picked up one time. V gene TRBV27 combines with J gene TRBJ2-2, with 7 bases lining up with TRBD2. The V gene end was trimmed by 7 bases and the J gene end by 2 bases; junction bases not matched to a gene: 13. The CDR3 length is 17 residues. Germline assignment: CDR1 MNHEY and CDR2 SMNVEV (reference sequence). CDR3 DNA sequence: TGTGCCAGCATAGGCCTAGGGGCGGGACTAAACACCGGGGAGCTGTTTTTT. Translating it yields CASIGLGAGLNTGELFF.

This chain connects TRBV28 to TRBJ1-1; 11 nucleotides match TRBD1. The CDR3 totals 15 residues. Germline V gene sequence: CDR1 MDHEN, CDR2 SYDVKM. V was pared by 5 bases and J by 6 bases, with 8 bases of the junction left unmatched. CDR3 coding DNA: TGTGCCAGCAGTGTAGGACAGGGGGCGATCCCTGAAGCTTTCTTT. Translated: CASSVGQGAIPEAFF.

CDR3 sequence (DNA): TGTGCCAGCTCATCCGGACTAGCGGGAGGGCCGGCGGGAGATACGCAGTATTTT. Translated: CASSSGLAGGPAGDTQYF. The V call is TRBV18, the J call TRBJ2-3; 15 positions agree with TRBD2. J was trimmed by 5 bases and V by 5 bases; bases with no gene match: 11. The CDR3 has 18 residues. The germline V gene has CDR1 KGHSH and CDR2 LQKENI.

The chain carries TRBV5-1 and TRBJ2-7; perhaps D is TRBD1 or TRBD2 (5 bases each). Deletions cut 4 bases from V and 7 bases from J, with 15 bases between. CDR3 length equals 13 residues. The germline CDR1 and CDR2 sequences are SGHRS and YFSETQ. The CDR3 loop is CASSPGSGGEQYF. In DNA, the CDR3 is TGCGCCAGCAGCCCGGGGAGTGGGGGTGAGCAGTACTTC.

The V and J genes are TRBV14 and TRBJ2-7; the match to TRBD2 covers 8 bases. Germline assignment: CDR1 SGHDN and CDR2 FVKESK. The V gene end was trimmed by 5 bases and the J gene end by 9 bases; junction bases not matched to a gene: 6. The CDR3 runs to 12 residues. The CDR3 loop reads CASSFPGLGQYF. The CDR3 DNA is TGTGCCAGCAGCTTCCCGGGACTAGGGCAGTACTTC.

The chain has TRBV4-1 and TRBJ1-4; 8 bases line up with TRBD1. This CDR3 is built from 17 residues. With V trimmed by 3 bases and J by 6 bases, 12 bases remained unmatched. CDR1 is MGHRA, CDR2 YSYEKL, per germline. This chain's CDR3 is CASSHGPRQGLYEKLFF. DNA of the CDR3: TGCGCCAGCAGCCACGGCCCCCGACAGGGGTTGTATGAAAAACTGTTTTTT.

This clone came up once. The chain links TRBV19 to TRBJ2-1; possibly TRBD2 for D (6 bases). CDR1 LNHDA and CDR2 SQIVND come from the germline V gene (reference sequence). The CDR3 is made up of 13 amino acids. V was cut by 8 bases and J by 12 bases, with 20 bases left in between. CDR3 nucleotides: TGTGCCAGTCGGAAAGAGCTGGGAGGCGGGCAGTTCTTC. Encoded protein: CASRKELGGGQFF.

This sequence joins TRBV5-1 and TRBJ1-5; the match to TRBD1 covers 7 bases. Germline CDR1 is SGHRS and CDR2 is YFSETQ. The CDR3 has 15 residues. J was trimmed by 0 bases and V by 4 bases; bases with no gene match: 4. The CDR3 loop is CASSMGQNSNQPQHF. The CDR3 DNA follows: TGCGCCAGCAGCATGGGACAGAATAGCAATCAGCCCCAGCATTTT.

This chain joins TRBV18 and TRBJ2-7, with D unclear. The CDR3 has 11 amino acids. Germline loops: CDR1 KGHSH, CDR2 LQKENI. The germline V and J ends were trimmed by 6 bases and 2 bases, with 5 bases remaining between them. The CDR3 nucleotides are TGTGCCAGCTCCCCGGCCTACGAGCAGTACTTC. Protein product: CASSPAYEQYF.